This T cell receptor (beta chain) was captured by sequencing in a study of T-cell memory formation after mild COVID-19. The wider study: TCR clusters were largely donor specific.

The study's findings and limits: CD4+ contracting clones lay mainly in CM and EM, CD8+ ones in EMRA.

This CDR3 has 17 amino acids. Looked up from germline, CDR1 is MNHNY and CDR2 is SVGAGI (reference sequence). The trim removed 0 bases at V and 2 bases at J, leaving 3 bases unmatched. TCRdb analysed the 5' RACE reads with MiXCR anew, one entry per CDR3 protein. The table includes some 330,000 distinct CDR3 sequences, roughly 21% detected once. About this clonotype: Its antigen is undetermined.

This sequence was found in an adult woman who had mild COVID-19 (a few samples of this study predate the infection). Cell type and time point are not known. The rearrangement links TRBV6-6 to TRBJ2-6, with 8 bases lining up with TRBD2. Sample: PBMCs or a T cell subset sorted from them (not recorded which). CDR3 loop: CASSYSAGGAGANVLTF. CDR3 DNA sequence: TGTGCCAGCAGTTACTCGGCGGGAGGTGCTGGGGCCAACGTCCTGACTTTC.